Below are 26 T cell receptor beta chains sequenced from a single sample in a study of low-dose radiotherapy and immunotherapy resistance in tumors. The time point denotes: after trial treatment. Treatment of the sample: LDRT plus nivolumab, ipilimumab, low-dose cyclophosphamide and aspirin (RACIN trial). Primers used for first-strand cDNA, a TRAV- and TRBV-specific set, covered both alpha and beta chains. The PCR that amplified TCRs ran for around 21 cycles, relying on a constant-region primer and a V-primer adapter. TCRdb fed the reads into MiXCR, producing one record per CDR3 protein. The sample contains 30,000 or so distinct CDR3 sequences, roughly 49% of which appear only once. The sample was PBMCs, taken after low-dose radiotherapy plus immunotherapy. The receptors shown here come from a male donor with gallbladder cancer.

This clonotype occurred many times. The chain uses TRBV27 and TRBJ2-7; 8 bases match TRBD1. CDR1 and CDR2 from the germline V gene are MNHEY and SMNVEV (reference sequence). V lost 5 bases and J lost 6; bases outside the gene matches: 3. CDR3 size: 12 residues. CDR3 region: CASSRQGSEQYF. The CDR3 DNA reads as TGTGCCAGCAGTAGACAGGGGTCCGAGCAGTACTTC.

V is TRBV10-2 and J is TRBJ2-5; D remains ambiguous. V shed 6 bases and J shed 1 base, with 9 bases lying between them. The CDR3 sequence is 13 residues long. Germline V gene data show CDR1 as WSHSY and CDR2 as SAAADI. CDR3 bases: TGCGCCAGCAGGAAGTTCCCCCAAGAGACCCAGTACTTC. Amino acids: CASRKFPQETQYF.

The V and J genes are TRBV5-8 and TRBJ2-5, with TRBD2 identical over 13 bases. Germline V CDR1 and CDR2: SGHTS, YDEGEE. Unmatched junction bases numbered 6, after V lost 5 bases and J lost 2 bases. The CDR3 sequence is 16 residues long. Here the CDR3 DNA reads TGTGCCAGCAGATACCGACTAGCGGGGGGACAAGAGACCCAGTACTTC. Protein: CASRYRLAGGQETQYF. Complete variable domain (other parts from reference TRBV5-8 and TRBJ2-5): EAGVTQSPTHLIKTRGQQATLRCSPISGHTSVYWYQQALGLGLQFLLWYDEGEERNRGNFPPRFSGRQFPNYSSELNVNALELEDSALYLCASRYRLAGGQETQYFGPGTRLLVL.

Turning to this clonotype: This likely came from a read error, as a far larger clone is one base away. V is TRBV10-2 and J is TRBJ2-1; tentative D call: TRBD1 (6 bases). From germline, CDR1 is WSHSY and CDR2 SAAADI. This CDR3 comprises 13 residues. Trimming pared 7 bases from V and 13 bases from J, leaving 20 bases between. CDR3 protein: CASKGQPQETQFF. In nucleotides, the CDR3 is TGCGCCAGCAAAGGACAGCCCCAAGAGACCCAGTTCTTC.

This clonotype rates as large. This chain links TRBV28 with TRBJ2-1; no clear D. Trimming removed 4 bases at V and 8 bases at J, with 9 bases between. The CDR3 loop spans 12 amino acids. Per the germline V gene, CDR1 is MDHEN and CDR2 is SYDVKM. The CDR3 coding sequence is TGTGCCAGCAGTTACTCTAACTATGAGCAGTTCTTC. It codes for CASSYSNYEQFF.

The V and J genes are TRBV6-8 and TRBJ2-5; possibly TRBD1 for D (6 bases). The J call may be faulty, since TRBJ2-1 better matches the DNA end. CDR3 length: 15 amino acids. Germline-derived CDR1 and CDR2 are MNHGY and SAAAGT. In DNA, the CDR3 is TGTGCCAGCAGTTACTCCCTGGACAGTTACAATGAGCAGTTCTTC. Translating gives CASSYSLDSYNEQFF.

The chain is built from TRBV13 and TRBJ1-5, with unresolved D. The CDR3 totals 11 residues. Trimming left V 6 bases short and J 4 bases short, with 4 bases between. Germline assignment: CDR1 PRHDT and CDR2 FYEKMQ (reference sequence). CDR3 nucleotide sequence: TGTGCCAGCAGGGAAAATCAGCCCCAGCATTTT. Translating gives CASRENQPQHF.

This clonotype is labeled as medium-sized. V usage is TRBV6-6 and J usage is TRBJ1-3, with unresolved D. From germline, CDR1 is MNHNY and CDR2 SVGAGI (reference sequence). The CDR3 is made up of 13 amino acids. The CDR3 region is CAVAGSSGNTIYF. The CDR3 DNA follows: TGTGCTGTCGCAGGCAGTTCTGGAAACACCATATATTTT.

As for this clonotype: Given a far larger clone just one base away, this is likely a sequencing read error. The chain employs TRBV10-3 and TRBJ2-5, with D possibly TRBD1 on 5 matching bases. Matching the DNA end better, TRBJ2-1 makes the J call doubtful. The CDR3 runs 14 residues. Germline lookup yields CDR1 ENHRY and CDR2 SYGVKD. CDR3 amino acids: CAISTTVKDKEQFF. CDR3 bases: TGTGCCATCAGCACGACAGTAAAGGACAAGGAGCAGTTCTTC.

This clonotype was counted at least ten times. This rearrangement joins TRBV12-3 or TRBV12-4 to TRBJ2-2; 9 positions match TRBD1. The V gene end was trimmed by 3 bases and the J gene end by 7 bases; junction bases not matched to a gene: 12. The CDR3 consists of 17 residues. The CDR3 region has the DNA TGTGCCAGCAGTTTTGGGCCCGGGACAGGGATAAACGGGGAGCTGTTTTTT. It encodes CASSFGPGTGINGELFF.

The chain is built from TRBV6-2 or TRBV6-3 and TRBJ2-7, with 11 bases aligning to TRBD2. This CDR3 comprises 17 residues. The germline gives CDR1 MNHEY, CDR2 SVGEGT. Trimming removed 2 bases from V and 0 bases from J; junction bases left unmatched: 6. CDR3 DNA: TGTGCCAGCAGTTACGCTAGCGGGAGGTCGAGCTCCTACGAGCAGTACTTC. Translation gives CASSYASGRSSSYEQYF.

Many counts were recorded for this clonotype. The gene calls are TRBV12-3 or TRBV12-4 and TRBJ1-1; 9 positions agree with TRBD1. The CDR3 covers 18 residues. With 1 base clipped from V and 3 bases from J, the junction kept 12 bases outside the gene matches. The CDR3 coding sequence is TGTGCCAGCAGTTTAGGAATGCGCACAGGGGGCATGGACACTGAAGCTTTCTTT. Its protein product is CASSLGMRTGGMDTEAFF.

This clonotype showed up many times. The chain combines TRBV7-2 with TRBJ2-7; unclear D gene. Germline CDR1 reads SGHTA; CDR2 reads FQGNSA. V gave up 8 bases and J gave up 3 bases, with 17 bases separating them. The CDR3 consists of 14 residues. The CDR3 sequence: CASGTLDGYYEQYF. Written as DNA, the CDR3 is TGTGCCAGCGGCACCCTAGACGGATACTACGAGCAGTACTTC.

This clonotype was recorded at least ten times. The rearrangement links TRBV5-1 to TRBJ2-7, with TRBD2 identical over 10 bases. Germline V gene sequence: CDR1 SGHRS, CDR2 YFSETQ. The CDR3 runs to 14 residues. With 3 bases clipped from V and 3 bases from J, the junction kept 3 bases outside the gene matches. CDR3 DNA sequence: TGCGCCAGCAGCTCTAGCGGGGGAAACTACGAGCAGTACTTC. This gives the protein CASSSSGGNYEQYF.

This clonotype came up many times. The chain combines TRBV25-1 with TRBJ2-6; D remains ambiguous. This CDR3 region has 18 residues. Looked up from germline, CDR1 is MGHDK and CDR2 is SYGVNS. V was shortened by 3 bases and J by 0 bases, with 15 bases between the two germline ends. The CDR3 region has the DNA TGTGCCAGCAGTGATCATAGGGCGTCCAGCTCTGGGGCCAACGTCCTGACTTTC. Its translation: CASSDHRASSSGANVLTF.

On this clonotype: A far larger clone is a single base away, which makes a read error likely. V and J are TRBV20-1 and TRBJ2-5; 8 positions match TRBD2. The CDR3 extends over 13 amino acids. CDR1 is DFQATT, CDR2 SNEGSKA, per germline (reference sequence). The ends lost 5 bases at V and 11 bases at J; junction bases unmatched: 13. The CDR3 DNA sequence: TGCAGTGCTGAGCGGGGGAGATACAATGAGCAGTACTTC. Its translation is CSAERGRYNEQYF.

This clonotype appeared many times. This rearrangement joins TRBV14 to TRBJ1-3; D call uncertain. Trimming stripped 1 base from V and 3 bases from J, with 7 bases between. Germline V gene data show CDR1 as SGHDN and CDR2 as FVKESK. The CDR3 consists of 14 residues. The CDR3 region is CASSQVAGGNTIYF. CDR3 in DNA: TGTGCCAGCAGCCAAGTTGCAGGTGGAAACACCATATATTTT.

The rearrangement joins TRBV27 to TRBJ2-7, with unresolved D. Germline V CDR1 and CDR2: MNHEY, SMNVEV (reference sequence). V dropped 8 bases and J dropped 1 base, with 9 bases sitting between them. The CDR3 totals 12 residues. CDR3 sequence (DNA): TGTGCCAGCGCGAGATATTCCTACGAGCAGTACTTC. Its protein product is CASARYSYEQYF.

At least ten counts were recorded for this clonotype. The CDR3 is CASSHPGRGRLYEQYF. Written as DNA, the CDR3 is TGTGCCAGCAGCCACCCTGGGCGGGGGCGCCTCTACGAGCAGTACTTC. The chain couples TRBV3-1 to TRBJ2-7; D may be TRBD2 (7 bases). V dropped 3 bases and J dropped 3 bases, with 18 bases sitting between them. The germline CDR1 and CDR2 sequences are LGHDT and YNNKEL (reference sequence). The CDR3 loop spans 16 amino acids.

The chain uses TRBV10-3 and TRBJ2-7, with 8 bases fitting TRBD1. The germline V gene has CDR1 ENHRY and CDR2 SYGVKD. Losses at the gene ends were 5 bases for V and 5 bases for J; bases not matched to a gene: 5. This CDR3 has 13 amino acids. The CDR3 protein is CAISWTGHDEQYF. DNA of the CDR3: TGTGCCATCAGTTGGACAGGGCACGACGAGCAGTACTTC.

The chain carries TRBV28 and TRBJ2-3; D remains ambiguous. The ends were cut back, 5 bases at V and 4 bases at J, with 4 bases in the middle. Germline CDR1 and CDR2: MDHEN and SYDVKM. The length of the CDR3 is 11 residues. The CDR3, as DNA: TGTGCCAGCAGTACTCCAGATACGCAGTATTTT. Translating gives CASSTPDTQYF.

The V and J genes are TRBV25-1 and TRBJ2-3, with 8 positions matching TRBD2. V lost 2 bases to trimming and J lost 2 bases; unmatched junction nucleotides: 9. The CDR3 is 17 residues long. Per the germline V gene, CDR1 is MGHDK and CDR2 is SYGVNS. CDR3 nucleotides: TGTGCCAGCAGTGAAATGGCGGGCGGGAGGTACACAGATACGCAGTATTTT. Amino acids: CASSEMAGGRYTDTQYF.

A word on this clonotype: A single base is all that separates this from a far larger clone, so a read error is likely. The chain's CDR3 is CASSPLAGGETQFF. The DNA of the CDR3 is TGTGCCAGCAGCCCACTAGCGGGGGGAGAGACCCAGTTCTTC. The chain employs TRBV11-2 and TRBJ2-1, with 12 bases identical to TRBD2. CDR1 and CDR2 (germline): SGHAT, FQNNGV. This CDR3 comprises 14 residues. V was clipped by 5 bases and J by 13 bases; unmatched bases: 9.

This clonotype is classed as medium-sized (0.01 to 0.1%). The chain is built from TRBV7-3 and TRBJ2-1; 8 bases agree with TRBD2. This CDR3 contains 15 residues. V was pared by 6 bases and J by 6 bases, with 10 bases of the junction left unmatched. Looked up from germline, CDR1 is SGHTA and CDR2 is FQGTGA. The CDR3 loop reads CASSPTSVGLNEQFF. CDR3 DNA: TGTGCCAGCAGTCCGACTAGCGTGGGCCTCAATGAGCAGTTCTTC.

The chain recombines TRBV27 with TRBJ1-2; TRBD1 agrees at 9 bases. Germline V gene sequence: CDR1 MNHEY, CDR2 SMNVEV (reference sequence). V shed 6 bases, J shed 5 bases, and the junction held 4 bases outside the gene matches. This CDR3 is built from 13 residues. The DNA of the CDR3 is TGTGCCAGCAGGGGACAGGGACCGTATGGCTACACCTTC. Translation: CASRGQGPYGYTF.

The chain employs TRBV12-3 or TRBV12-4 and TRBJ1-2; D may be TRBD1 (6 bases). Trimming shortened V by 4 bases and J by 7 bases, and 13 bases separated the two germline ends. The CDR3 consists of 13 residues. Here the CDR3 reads CASSYVWGAGYTF. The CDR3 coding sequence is TGTGCCAGCAGTTACGTCTGGGGGGCTGGCTACACCTTC.